The TCR beta chain described here comes from a study of shared clonotypes between healthy human individuals (dated by TCRdb to 2020 to 2022). Regarding the complete study: Three men and a couple of women, aged 18 to 49 years, made up the cohort. To estimate repertoire size and how much clonotypes are shared between individuals, the study performed deep sequencing of blood TCR repertoires from 4 to 6 healthy adults. To increase sequencing depth and limit assay-specific biases, TCR repertoire library preparation and sequencing were carried out by different laboratories using diverse techniques. Leukapheresis yielded between about 0.8 and 9.5 billion PBMCs per donor. Study-wide conclusions, independent of this receptor: Sampling was limited to blood, and TCR repertoires in tissue likely differ from TCR repertoires in blood. Pairwise subsampling led to the expectation that sequencing depth would affect the degree of clonotype sharing among donors. Because the study included only a small number of donors, the genetic and exposure-history diversity represented was limited.

For this clone: Its recognized antigen is unknown. No quality values exist for individual bases; no much larger clone is one base distant.

Healthy HIV-negative adults with no recently reported acute infections or vaccinations were included as donors. Every donor was a Caucasian adult residing in Nashville, Tennessee, USA. For unsorted samples, roughly 91 million PBMCs were counted, and genomic DNA was extracted using the QIAamp DNA Blood Mini kit. Blood was collected by leukapheresis, and PBMCs were isolated by Ficoll-Histopaque density gradient centrifugation and then cryopreserved in liquid nitrogen vapor phase. TCR CDR3 regions were amplified from genomic DNA by multiplex PCR using the deep immunoSEQ assay. Extracted genomic DNA from each cell subset was spread evenly across all wells of several immunoSEQ 96-well plates, with each plate serving as a replicate. For unsorted PBMC, approximately 300 ng of genomic DNA, equivalent to about 30,000 T cell genomes, went into each replicate PCR. Genomic DNA from unsorted PBMC was sequenced over ten immunoSEQ deep assay plates. Purified libraries were measured with a Qubit 3.0 fluorometer, size-checked on a Bioanalyzer 2100, and measured again with the KAPA Library Quantification kit. Every immunoSEQ 96-well plate was sequenced on a separate single-read 150-cycle Illumina NextSeq 550 flow cell. The paper's processing steps were these. The immunoSEQ output contained only junctional sequences without quality scores, so filtering could not match that applied to full-length reads. To assign V/J genes and CDR3, sequences were annotated using PyIR, a Python wrapper for IgBLAST v1.9, with IMGT germline references. Reads were removed for weak V/J assignments (E-value above 1e-6), missing CDR3, stop codons, out-of-frame junctions, or ambiguous translated residues. A V3J clonotype was defined by an identical inferred V gene, J gene, and CDR3 amino acid sequence. Percentage overlap between repertoires was computed as shared unique clonotypes divided by the size of the smaller repertoire. Repertoire richness was assessed with RTK rarefaction, the Chao1 estimator, and Recon v2.1 estimates of unobserved clonotypes. TCRdb holds this immuneACCESS table with in-frame rearrangements only. Some clones are missing; in checked studies, unresolved V genes explain under half, and the rest has no known cause. From that table come the V and J calls and clone size; the DNA was used to work out D and trimming. The sample yields about 480,000 clones; around 79% were counted once. The ten largest account for 10% to 15% of the sample.

This TCR came from a woman aged 40 to 55 in good health. Some clones in this sample may be carry-over from other donors' samples. Sequencing was done on a sample of PBMCs.

The CDR3 region has the sequence CATYTPGETQYF. The DNA is TGTGCCACCTATACCCCGGGAGAGACCCAGTACTTC. The rearrangement joined TRBV10-3 to TRBJ2-5, with the D segment identity uncertain. The germline V gene sets CDR1 to ENHRY and CDR2 to SYGVKD. There are 12 amino acids in the CDR3, from cysteine to phenylalanine inclusive. Just the 36-base CDR3 DNA is kept, in frame starting at base 1. The germline ends are 13 bases apart after V is trimmed by 10 bases and J by 4 bases.